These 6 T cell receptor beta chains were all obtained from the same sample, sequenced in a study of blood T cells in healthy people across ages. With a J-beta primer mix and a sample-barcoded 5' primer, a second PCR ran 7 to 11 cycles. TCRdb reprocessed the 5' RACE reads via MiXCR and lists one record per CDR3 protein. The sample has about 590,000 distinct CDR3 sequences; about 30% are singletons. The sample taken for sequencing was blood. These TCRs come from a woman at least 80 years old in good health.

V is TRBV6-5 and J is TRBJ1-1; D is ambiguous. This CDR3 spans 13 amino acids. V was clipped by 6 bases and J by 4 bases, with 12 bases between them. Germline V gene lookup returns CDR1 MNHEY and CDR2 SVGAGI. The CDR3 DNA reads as TGTGCCAGCAGGAGGCAAGCGAGCACTGAAGCTTTCTTT. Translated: CASRRQASTEAFF.

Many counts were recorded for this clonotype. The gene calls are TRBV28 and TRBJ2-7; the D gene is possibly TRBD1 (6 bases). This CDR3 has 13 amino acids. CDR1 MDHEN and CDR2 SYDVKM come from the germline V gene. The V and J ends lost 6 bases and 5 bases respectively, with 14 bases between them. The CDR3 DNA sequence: TGTGCCAGCAGCCTTACAGGGCCCAACGAGCAGTACTTC. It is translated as CASSLTGPNEQYF. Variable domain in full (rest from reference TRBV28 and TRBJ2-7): DVKVTQSSRYLVKRTGEKVFLECVQDMDHENMFWYRQDPGLGLRLIYFSYDVKMKEKGDIPEGYSVSREKKERFSLILESASTNQTSMYLCASSLTGPNEQYFGPGTRLTVT.

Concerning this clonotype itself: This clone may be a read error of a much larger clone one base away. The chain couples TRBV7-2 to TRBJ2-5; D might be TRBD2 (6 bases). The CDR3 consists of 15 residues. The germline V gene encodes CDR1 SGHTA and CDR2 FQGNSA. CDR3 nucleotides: TGTGCCAGCAGCTTAGTCCGGGGAGGTAGAGAGGCCCAGTACTTC. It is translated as CASSLVRGGREAQYF.

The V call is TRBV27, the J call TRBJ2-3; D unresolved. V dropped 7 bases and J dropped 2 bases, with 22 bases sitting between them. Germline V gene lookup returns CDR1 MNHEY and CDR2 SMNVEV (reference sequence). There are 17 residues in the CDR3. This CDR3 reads CASTLDGQQATTDTQYF. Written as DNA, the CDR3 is TGTGCCAGCACCCTAGACGGGCAGCAGGCTACCACAGATACGCAGTATTTT.

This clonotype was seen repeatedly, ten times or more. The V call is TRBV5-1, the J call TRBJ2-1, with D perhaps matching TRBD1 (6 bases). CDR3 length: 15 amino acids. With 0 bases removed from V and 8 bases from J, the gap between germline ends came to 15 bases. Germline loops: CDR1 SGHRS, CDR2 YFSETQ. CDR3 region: CASSLETGNPHEQFF. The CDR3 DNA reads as TGCGCCAGCAGCTTGGAGACAGGCAACCCCCATGAGCAGTTCTTC.

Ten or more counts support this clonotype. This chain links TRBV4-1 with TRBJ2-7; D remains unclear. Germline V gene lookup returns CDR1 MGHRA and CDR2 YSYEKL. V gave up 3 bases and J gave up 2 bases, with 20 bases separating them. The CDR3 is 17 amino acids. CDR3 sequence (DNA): TGCGCCAGCAGCCACTATTCAGCCTCCACATCCACCTACGAGCAGTACTTC. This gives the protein CASSHYSASTSTYEQYF.